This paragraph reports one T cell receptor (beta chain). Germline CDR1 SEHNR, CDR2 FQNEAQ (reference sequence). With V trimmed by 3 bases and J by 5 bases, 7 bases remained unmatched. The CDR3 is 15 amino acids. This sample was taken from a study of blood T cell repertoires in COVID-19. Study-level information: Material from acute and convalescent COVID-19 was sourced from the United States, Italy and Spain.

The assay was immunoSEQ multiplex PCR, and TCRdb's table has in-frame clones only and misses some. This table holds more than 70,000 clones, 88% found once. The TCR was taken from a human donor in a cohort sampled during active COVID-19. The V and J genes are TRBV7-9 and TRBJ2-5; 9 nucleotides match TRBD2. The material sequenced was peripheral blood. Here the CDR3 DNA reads TGTGCCAGCAGCTTCTGGGCGGGGGGGCTGGAGACCCAGTACTTC. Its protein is CASSFWAGGLETQYF.